What follows are 17 T cell receptor beta chains derived from one specimen sequenced in a study of T-cell memory formation after mild COVID-19. One entry per CDR3 protein results from TCRdb running MiXCR on the 5' RACE reads. The sample lists roughly 370,000 distinct CDR3 sequences; 16% were seen once. Sequenced: PBMCs or a T cell subset sorted from them (not recorded which). The receptor set was obtained from a man between 18 and 29 years old who had mild COVID-19 (a few samples of this study predate the infection). Cell type and time point are not known.

J is TRBJ2-7 and V is TRBV20-1; 8 positions match TRBD2. CDR3 length: 12 residues. Germline CDR1 and CDR2: DFQATT and SNEGSKA (reference sequence). With 4 bases clipped from V and 6 bases from J, the junction kept 5 bases outside the gene matches. The CDR3 reads CSANGGGREQYF. CDR3 bases: TGCAGTGCTAACGGCGGGGGGCGCGAGCAGTACTTC.

This chain uses TRBV7-7 with TRBJ2-3; possibly TRBD2 for D (6 bases). Germline loops: CDR1 SSHAT, CDR2 FNYEAQ (reference sequence). Trimming cost V 5 bases and J 4 bases, with 10 bases left between them. The CDR3 loop spans 13 amino acids. The CDR3 coding sequence is TGTGCCAGCAGCATGCCGGGGGCAGATACGCAGTATTTT. Translating gives CASSMPGADTQYF.

This rearrangement joins TRBV23-1 to TRBJ2-2, with 7 bases identical to TRBD1. TRBV23-1 belongs to the ORF category, with a function that is uncertain. The length of the CDR3 is 13 residues. The J segment lost 6 bases and the V segment lost 6 bases, leaving 4 bases of the junction unmatched. The CDR3 here is CASRDRVAGELFF. CDR3 sequence (DNA): TGCGCCAGCAGAGACAGGGTGGCCGGGGAGCTGTTTTTT.

This rearrangement joins TRBV6-5 to TRBJ2-6; no clear D. Germline values: CDR1 MNHEY, CDR2 SVGAGI. CDR3 length: 16 residues. V lost 2 bases, J lost 0 bases, and 8 bases lay in between. As DNA, the CDR3 is TGTGCCAGCAGTTACATCCGGAGCTCTGGGGCCAACGTCCTGACTTTC. The encoded protein is CASSYIRSSGANVLTF.

This clonotype was counted between two and nine times. The chain recombines TRBV6-1 with TRBJ1-2; no definite D call. The CDR3 covers 12 residues. Between the trimmed V and J ends, which lost 1 base and 14 bases, there was a span of 14 bases. Germline-derived CDR1 and CDR2 are MNHNS and SASEGT. The CDR3 nucleotides are TGTGCCAGCAGTGAAGTGTCCGGGTTTTCGACCTTC. It codes for CASSEVSGFSTF.

At least ten counts were recorded for this clonotype. This rearrangement joins TRBV6-2 or TRBV6-3 to TRBJ1-2; D remains ambiguous. CDR1 MNHEY and CDR2 SVGEGT come from the germline V gene. Trimming shortened V by 4 bases and J by 1 base, and 13 bases separated the two germline ends. The CDR3 runs 15 residues. The CDR3 reads CASSSGSYVNYGYTF. Written as DNA, the CDR3 is TGTGCCAGCAGTTCCGGGTCGTACGTTAACTATGGCTACACCTTC.

The chain links TRBV20-1 to TRBJ1-4; D is uncertain. V shed 6 bases and J shed 0 bases, with 14 bases lying between them. This CDR3 has 15 amino acids. Germline assignment: CDR1 DFQATT and CDR2 SNEGSKA (reference sequence). The DNA of the CDR3 is TGCAGTGCCTCCCCAGGCCGTGCAACTAATGAAAAACTGTTTTTT. This codes for CSASPGRATNEKLFF.

The chain uses TRBV4-3 and TRBJ1-1, with a tentative D call TRBD1 (5 bases). The germline gives CDR1 LGHNA, CDR2 YSLEER. This CDR3 spans 15 amino acids. Trimming removed 4 bases at V and 1 base at J, with 13 bases between. This CDR3 reads CASSRGGDGNTEAFF. Here the CDR3 DNA reads TGCGCCAGCAGCCGCGGGGGGGACGGGAACACTGAAGCTTTCTTT.

The chain employs TRBV7-6 and TRBJ1-5; D remains ambiguous. The CDR3 totals 18 residues. The germline CDR1 and CDR2 sequences are SGHVS and FNYEAQ. V lost 5 bases and J lost 0, with 20 bases in between. DNA for the CDR3: TGTGCCAGCAGCGCCCTAGTGACTACAGCAAATAGCAATCAGCCCCAGCATTTT. Translation: CASSALVTTANSNQPQHF.

CDR3 in amino acids: CASSRLVGTGELFF. The CDR3 DNA sequence: TGTGCCAGCAGCCGTCTCGTCGGCACCGGGGAGCTGTTTTTT. This chain links TRBV7-3 with TRBJ2-2; D gene unclear. This CDR3 has 14 residues. Per the germline V gene, CDR1 is SGHTA and CDR2 is FQGTGA. The V end was cut by 5 bases, the J end by 4 bases, with 11 bases between.

The V and J genes are TRBV20-1 and TRBJ2-1, with D perhaps assigned TRBD1 or TRBD2 (6 bases each). CDR1 DFQATT and CDR2 SNEGSKA come from the germline V gene (reference sequence). The CDR3 runs to 14 residues. The V gene lost 0 bases and the J gene lost 8 bases, with 14 bases spanning the gap. The CDR3 region has the DNA TGCAGTGCTAGAGAATCGGGGGCCGCGTATGAGCAGTTCTTC. This codes for CSARESGAAYEQFF.

This rearrangement joins TRBV7-9 to TRBJ2-4; no firm D call. Germline values: CDR1 SEHNR, CDR2 FQNEAQ (reference sequence). V was shortened by 5 bases and J by 0 bases, with 14 bases between the two germline ends. CDR3 length: 16 amino acids. Here the CDR3 reads CASSQERTLAKNIQYF. In DNA form, the CDR3 reads TGTGCCAGCAGCCAAGAGAGAACCCTAGCCAAAAACATTCAGTACTTC.

The chain combines TRBV24-1 with TRBJ1-1; D remains unclear. The ends were cut back, 1 base at V and 2 bases at J, with 10 bases in the middle. CDR1 is KGHDR, CDR2 SFDVKD, per germline. CDR3 size: 15 residues. CDR3 sequence (DNA): TGTGCCACCAGTGATTTAGGTCGGGTAAACACTGAAGCTTTCTTT. This gives the protein CATSDLGRVNTEAFF.

Here the CDR3 DNA reads TGTGCCAGCTCACCACCGACGAGAGATACGCAGTATTTT. Encoded protein: CASSPPTRDTQYF. The chain links TRBV18 to TRBJ2-3, with D unresolved. The V and J ends lost 0 bases and 5 bases respectively, with 6 bases between them. Germline CDR1 KGHSH, CDR2 LQKENI. The CDR3 runs 13 residues.

In its sample, this clonotype was seen many times. The gene calls are TRBV7-2 and TRBJ2-4, with 9 bases that match TRBD1. This CDR3 is built from 16 residues. Germline V gives CDR1 SGHTA, CDR2 FQGNSA. The junction had 5 bases not matched to a gene; V was cut back by 5 bases and J by 0 bases. CDR3 in DNA: TGTGCCAGCAGCCCCCGACAGGGGGTAGCCAAAAACATTCAGTACTTC. It codes for CASSPRQGVAKNIQYF.

This clonotype was observed a handful of times. V and J are TRBV20-1 and TRBJ2-7; a weak D match, TRBD1 (5 bases). From germline, CDR1 is DFQATT and CDR2 SNEGSKA (reference sequence). The CDR3 has 13 amino acids. The germline V and J ends were trimmed by 2 bases and 2 bases, with 10 bases remaining between them. Here the CDR3 reads CSARNPGTYEQYF. CDR3 nucleotide sequence: TGCAGTGCTAGAAACCCAGGGACCTACGAGCAGTACTTC.

This clonotype was detected a few times. The V gene is TRBV6-2 or TRBV6-3, the J gene TRBJ2-2, with D unresolved. Germline V CDR1 and CDR2: MNHEY, SVGEGT. V lost 6 bases and J lost 3, with 2 bases in between. The CDR3 sequence is 11 residues long. The CDR3 loop is CASRDTGELFF. The CDR3 region has the DNA TGTGCCAGCAGAGACACCGGGGAGCTGTTTTTT.